Listed below are T cell receptor beta chains from one sample, sequenced in a study of blood T cell repertoires in COVID-19. Sequencing used immunoSEQ multiplex PCR; TCRdb keeps in-frame clones, though not all of them. The profile shows 250,000 to 300,000 clones, about 80% of them singletons. The material sequenced was peripheral blood. These receptors all come from an elderly woman with acute or convalescent COVID-19. Both conserved end residues are part of each CDR3. D genes are given only for firm matches. Expanded clones get a size class; other rows say once, few or many, or leave the size out.

. TRBJ1-5 TRBV7-2 . TGTGCCAGCAGCTTAGAAGGGGCACAGCCCCAGCATTTT CASSLEGAQPQHF
many TRBJ1-1 TRBV11-2 . TGTGCCAGCAGCTTAACCAGGGAGGGGAACACTGAAGCTTTCTTT CASSLTREGNTEAFF
. TRBJ2-3 TRBV5-1 TRBD2 TGCGCCAGCAGCCCCCCAGCGGGAGGGTCCACAGATACGCAGTATTTT CASSPPAGGSTDTQYF
. TRBJ2-3 TRBV15 TRBD2 TGTGCCACCAGCAGAGGGCGGACTAGCGGGATTACAGATACGCAGTATTTT CATSRGRTSGITDTQYF
. TRBJ1-3 TRBV15 . TGTGCCACCAGCCGACCCCAGGGTCGTGGAAACACCATATATTTT CATSRPQGRGNTIYF
. TRBJ2-3 TRBV10-3 TRBD2 TGTGCCATCAGGCCTAGCGGGGGCAGCACAGATACGCAGTATTTT CAIRPSGGSTDTQYF
. TRBJ2-5 TRBV5-4 . TGTGCCAGCAGCCCCTCTAGCGTTCAAGAGACCCAGTACTTC CASSPSSVQETQYF
few TRBJ2-2 TRBV2 TRBD2 TGTGCCAGCAGCGGACTAGCGGGACCCACCGGGGAGCTGTTTTTT CASSGLAGPTGELFF
. TRBJ2-1 TRBV10-3 TRBD2 TGTGCCATCAGTTCGAGCGGGGGTGTAACCAGCTCCTACAATGAGCAGTTCTTC CAISSSGGVTSSYNEQFF
. TRBJ2-7 TRBV30 . TGTGCCTGGAGTAAGGGGACTGAGCAGTACTTC CAWSKGTEQYF
many TRBJ1-2 TRBV9 TRBD1 TGTGCCAGCAGCCAGACAGGGATCGGTCCTGGGGGCTACACCTTC CASSQTGIGPGGYTF
. TRBJ1-1 TRBV9 . TGTGCCAGCAGCGCACGTAGTCTTACAGGGACAGAAGCTTTCTTT CASSARSLTGTEAFF